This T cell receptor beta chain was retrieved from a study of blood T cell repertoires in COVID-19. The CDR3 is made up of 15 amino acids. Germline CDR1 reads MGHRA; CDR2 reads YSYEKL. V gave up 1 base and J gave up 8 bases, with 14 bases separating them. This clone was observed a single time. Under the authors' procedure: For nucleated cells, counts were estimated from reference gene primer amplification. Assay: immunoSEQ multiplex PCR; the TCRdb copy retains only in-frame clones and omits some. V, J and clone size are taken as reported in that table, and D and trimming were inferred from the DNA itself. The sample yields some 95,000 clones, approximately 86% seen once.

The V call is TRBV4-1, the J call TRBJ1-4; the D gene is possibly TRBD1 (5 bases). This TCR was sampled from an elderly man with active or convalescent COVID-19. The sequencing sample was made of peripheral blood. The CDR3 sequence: CASSQVAGWAEKLFF. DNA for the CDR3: TGCGCCAGCAGCCAAGTTGCAGGGTGGGCGGAAAAACTGTTTTTT.